The TCR beta chain under discussion was sequenced for a study of cytomegalovirus exposure and HLA in healthy donors. At the level of the study: Around 85 million unique TCR sequences came from HLA-typed donors in an early release.

Note on this clone: Its matching antigen is unknown.

The germline V gene encodes CDR1 SGHNT and CDR2 YYREEE (reference sequence). There are 18 residues in the CDR3. V shed 0 bases and J shed 2 bases, with 20 bases lying between them. General study points: Later analysis identified several of the most significant clusters that appeared linked to common viral pathogens. TCR beta V segments were, for the most part, productive about 87% or about 30% of the time in an earlier analysis. Fewer N-insertions (relative to the roughly 720-donor mean) were reportedly seen in an Asian-associated ancestry cluster in a later analysis.

Researchers ran the PCR with 60 Vbeta and 13 Jbeta primers. The assay was immunoSEQ multiplex PCR, and TCRdb's table has in-frame clones only and misses some. In the table there are about 120,000 clones, around four fifths of which are singletons. The sample taken for sequencing was PBMCs. The sequence derives from a man in his 60s in good health and CMV-seropositive. This chain connects TRBV5-4 to TRBJ1-1; tentatively, D is TRBD1 (5 bases). The CDR3 DNA reads as TGTGCCAGCAGCTTGGAATTTTTCAGGGATAACATAAACACTGAAGCTTTCTTT. Translated: CASSLEFFRDNINTEAFF.